This T cell receptor beta chain appears in the sequencing data of a study of blood T cells in healthy people across ages. Per sample, at least 5 micrograms of total RNA were extracted. Study-level results: Versus aged donors, long-lived donors had higher diversity and more naive CD4+ cells.

Trimming cost V 0 bases and J 4 bases, with 12 bases left between them. Germline CDR1 is LGHDT and CDR2 is YNNKEL (reference sequence). The CDR3 sequence is 15 residues long. Only a few counts were recorded for this clonotype. The antigen is undetermined. The second PCR ran roughly 6 to 11 cycles with a sample-barcoded 5' primer and J-beta primers. MiXCR was run by TCRdb on the 5' RACE reads, yielding one entry per CDR3 protein. This table holds roughly 1,300,000 distinct CDR3 sequences, around 59% found once. The receptor's source is a young man in good health. The chain recombines TRBV3-1 with TRBJ2-5, with D perhaps TRBD2 (6 bases). Sequenced input: blood. CDR3 in DNA: TGTGCCAGCAGCCAAGATCCGGGACTTCGAGAGACCCAGTACTTC. This encodes CASSQDPGLRETQYF.